This T cell receptor (beta chain) emerged from a study of T cell changes during pregnancy in multiple sclerosis. Clones were sequenced by immunoSEQ multiplex PCR, and TCRdb holds only the in-frame ones, with some missing. The data show some 49,000 clones, 90% seen once. Germline CDR1 MNHNS, CDR2 SASEGT. The V gene lost 1 base and the J gene lost 5 bases, with 14 bases spanning the gap. The CDR3 runs 16 residues. The input for sequencing was peripheral blood, taken after pregnancy. This receptor was taken from a female donor in good health, enrolled as a control in a pregnancy study. V and J are TRBV6-1 and TRBJ1-4; weak D call: TRBD1 (5 bases). CDR3 amino acids: CASSEDARVANEKLFF. CDR3 nucleotides: TGTGCCAGCAGTGAAGATGCCAGGGTCGCCAATGAAAAACTGTTTTTT.